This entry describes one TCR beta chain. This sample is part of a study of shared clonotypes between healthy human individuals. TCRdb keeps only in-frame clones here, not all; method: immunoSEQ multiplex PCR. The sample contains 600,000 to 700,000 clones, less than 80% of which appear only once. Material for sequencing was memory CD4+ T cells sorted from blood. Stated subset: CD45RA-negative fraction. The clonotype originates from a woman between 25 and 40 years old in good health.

This chain's CDR3 is CASSFQQGANSPLHF. CDR3 bases: TGTGCCAGCAGCTTCCAACAGGGGGCGAATTCACCCCTCCACTTT. This chain uses TRBV7-2 with TRBJ1-6, with 9 bases matching TRBD1. This CDR3 is 15 amino acids long. The V gene's germline CDR1 is SGHTA and CDR2 FQGNSA. Unmatched junction bases numbered 4, after V lost 3 bases and J lost 7 bases.